The 20 T cell receptor beta chains reported below all come from one sample, sequenced in a study of glioma-infiltrating T cells. The iRepertoire nested amplicon-rescue multiplex PCR amplified TCR alpha and beta CDR3s from RNA. TCRdb re-called the multiplex PCR reads through MiXCR, storing one row per CDR3 protein. Among some 180,000 distinct CDR3 sequences listed, about 32% were seen once. The sequencing input was glioma tissue, nonneoplastic brain tissue, or PBMCs (not recorded which). These receptors all come from a human donor with low-grade glioma or glioblastoma, undergoing nonglioma brain surgery, or in good health (not recorded which).

In this sample, this clonotype turned up many times. The V and J genes are TRBV6-2 or TRBV6-3 and TRBJ2-1; D gene uncertain. The germline V and J ends were trimmed by 6 bases and 0 bases, with 15 bases remaining between them. CDR1 MNHEY and CDR2 SVGEGT come from the germline V gene. The CDR3 is 16 amino acids. In nucleotides, the CDR3 is TGTGCCAGCAGCAACCCCCTGTCCAGCTCCTACAATGAGCAGTTCTTC. Protein: CASSNPLSSSYNEQFF.

This clonotype was seen a handful of times. The CDR3 is CASSSPYTEAFF. Here the CDR3 DNA reads TGTGCCAGCAGCTCACCATACACTGAAGCTTTCTTT. The chain is built from TRBV13 and TRBJ1-1; D gene unclear. The CDR3 loop spans 12 amino acids. Trimming left V 4 bases short and J 3 bases short, with 6 bases between. Germline lookup yields CDR1 PRHDT and CDR2 FYEKMQ (reference sequence).

This clonotype was seen many times. V gene TRBV28 combines with J gene TRBJ1-2; D not resolved. Germline V CDR1 and CDR2: MDHEN, SYDVKM. The CDR3 sequence is 14 residues long. The germline V and J ends were trimmed by 5 bases and 6 bases, with 16 bases remaining between them. CDR3 DNA sequence: TGTGCCAGCAGTGTACAACTCCTAAGCGATGGCTACACCTTC. This encodes CASSVQLLSDGYTF.

The sample holds many counts of this clonotype. The chain has TRBV18 and TRBJ1-1; 8 bases fit TRBD1. This CDR3 is built from 15 residues. J was trimmed by 5 bases and V by 5 bases; bases with no gene match: 10. Germline CDR1 KGHSH, CDR2 LQKENI. The CDR3 coding sequence is TGTGCCAGCTCAGAACAGGGGGAGGCGCGAACTGAAGCTTTCTTT. This gives the protein CASSEQGEARTEAFF. The variable domain in full, with the rest retrieved from reference TRBV18 and TRBJ1-1, is NAGVMQNPRHLVRRRGQEARLRCSPMKGHSHVYWYRQLPEEGLKFMVYLQKENIIDESGMPKERFSAEFPKEGPSILRIQQVVRGDSAAYFCASSEQGEARTEAFFGQGTRLTVV.

This clonotype has ten or more counts. The chain couples TRBV11-1 to TRBJ1-1, with D unresolved. CDR1 is SGHAT and CDR2 is FQDESV in the germline V gene (reference sequence). The ends were cut back, 2 bases at V and 6 bases at J, with 10 bases in the middle. The CDR3 has 13 residues. CDR3 protein: CASSLLRSAEAFF. Here the CDR3 DNA reads TGTGCCAGCAGCTTACTGCGTAGCGCTGAAGCTTTCTTT.

This clonotype was detected ten times or more. The genes are TRBV7-2 and TRBJ1-5; D unresolved. V shed 5 bases and J shed 2 bases, with 10 bases lying between them. The CDR3 extends over 14 amino acids. CDR1 and CDR2 from the germline V gene are SGHTA and FQGNSA. The CDR3 here is CASSPSVGNQPQHF. The CDR3, as DNA: TGTGCCAGCAGCCCATCTGTAGGCAATCAGCCCCAGCATTTT.

The genes are TRBV7-9 and TRBJ2-1; 8 positions agree with TRBD2. There are 17 residues in the CDR3. Unmatched junction bases numbered 9, after V lost 5 bases and J lost 0 bases. Germline V gene sequence: CDR1 SEHNR, CDR2 FQNEAQ (reference sequence). The CDR3, as DNA: TGTGCCAGCAGCCCGAATAGCGGGAAAAGCTCCTACAATGAGCAGTTCTTC. It codes for CASSPNSGKSSYNEQFF.

This clonotype was seen just once. A much larger clone sits a single nucleotide away, making a read error possible. The rearrangement uses TRBV10-3 and TRBJ1-1; 7 nucleotides line up with TRBD1. Germline assignment: CDR1 ENHRY and CDR2 SYGVKD. J was trimmed by 7 bases and V by 6 bases; bases with no gene match: 2. This CDR3 has 11 amino acids. This CDR3 reads CAIRGQYEAFF. Here the CDR3 DNA reads TGTGCCATCAGGGGACAGTATGAAGCTTTCTTT.

Notes on this clonotype: A much more abundant neighbour one base away suggests this may be a read error. This chain links TRBV6-5 with TRBJ2-1; no firm D call. V was shortened by 2 bases and J by 8 bases, with 19 bases between the two germline ends. The CDR3 is 16 amino acids. Germline loops: CDR1 MNHEY, CDR2 SVGAGI. The CDR3 spells CASSYNRPGRDDEQFF. Here the CDR3 DNA reads TGTGCCAGCAGTTACAACCGGCCCGGAAGAGACGATGAGCAGTTCTTC.

The rearrangement joins TRBV12-3 or TRBV12-4 to TRBJ2-2; TRBD2 agrees at 12 bases. This CDR3 spans 17 amino acids. Germline trimming cut 5 bases from V and 5 bases from J; bases unmatched to any gene: 9. This chain's CDR3 is CASSPWTSGIPTGELFF. DNA for the CDR3: TGTGCCAGCAGTCCGTGGACTAGCGGGATCCCGACCGGGGAGCTGTTTTTT.

For the CDR3, the DNA is TGTGCCAGCAGCGGGACGGTAAAAGAGACCCAGTACTTC. The encoded protein is CASSGTVKETQYF. The chain uses TRBV3-1 and TRBJ2-5; perhaps D is TRBD1 or TRBD2 (5 bases each). CDR3 length: 13 amino acids. Per germline, CDR1 LGHDT and CDR2 YNNKEL (reference sequence). With 5 bases removed from V and 3 bases from J, the gap between germline ends came to 10 bases.

The V call is TRBV6-2 or TRBV6-3, the J call TRBJ2-1; 9 nucleotides align to TRBD2. Trimming cost V 7 bases and J 11 bases; bases outside gene matches: 15. From germline, CDR1 is MNHEY and CDR2 SVGEGT. This CDR3 spans 15 amino acids. DNA of the CDR3: TGTGCCAGCATACGTGCGGGAGGGACTTGGGATAAGCAGTTCTTC. Its protein is CASIRAGGTWDKQFF.

V is TRBV4-1 and J is TRBJ2-7; D is unclear. This CDR3 comprises 16 residues. Germline V gene sequence: CDR1 MGHRA, CDR2 YSYEKL. Between the trimmed V and J ends, which lost 1 base and 2 bases, there was a span of 15 bases. As DNA, the CDR3 is TGCGCCAGCAGCCAAGCTTTTTCAGCGCCAACCTACGAGCAGTACTTC. The encoded protein is CASSQAFSAPTYEQYF.

In its sample, this clonotype was seen a few times. A much larger clone sits a single nucleotide away, making a read error possible. This rearrangement joins TRBV7-8 to TRBJ1-3, with no clear D. The V gene's germline CDR1 is SGHVS and CDR2 FQNEAQ. This CDR3 comprises 15 residues. The CDR3 reads CAGSSTQFPGNTIYF. In DNA, the CDR3 is TGTGCCGGCAGCTCAACACAGTTCCCTGGAAACACCATATATTTT.

This clonotype has ten or more counts. The chain combines TRBV7-2 with TRBJ2-3, with TRBD2 matching 13 bases. The CDR3 runs to 16 residues. Germline V gives CDR1 SGHTA, CDR2 FQGNSA. Unmatched junction bases numbered 7, after V lost 0 bases and J lost 10 bases. The CDR3 region has the DNA TGTGCCAGCAGCTTAGCCGGGACTAGCGGGACCCTAGCGCAGTATTTT. Translated: CASSLAGTSGTLAQYF.

There are many counts of this clonotype. This sequence joins TRBV7-2 and TRBJ2-1; D is perhaps TRBD2 (6 bases). Germline V gives CDR1 SGHTA, CDR2 FQGNSA. The CDR3 is 16 amino acids. Trimming took 3 bases from V and 0 from J, leaving 12 bases between them. The CDR3 sequence is CASSFEPGLSYNEQFF. The DNA of the CDR3 is TGTGCCAGCAGCTTTGAGCCGGGACTCTCCTACAATGAGCAGTTCTTC.

This rearrangement joins TRBV5-1 to TRBJ2-5; perhaps TRBD2 as D (6 bases). The germline V gene encodes CDR1 SGHRS and CDR2 YFSETQ. Trimming removed 4 bases at V and 1 base at J, with 17 bases between. CDR3 length: 16 amino acids. The CDR3 is CASSIGPSGGQETQYF. The CDR3 nucleotides read TGCGCCAGCAGCATCGGGCCGTCCGGGGGCCAAGAGACCCAGTACTTC.

The table lists this clonotype with many counts. V is TRBV27 and J is TRBJ2-7; 12 bases fit TRBD2. CDR1 and CDR2 (germline): MNHEY, SMNVEV (reference sequence). The CDR3 is 18 residues long. V shed 0 bases, J shed 0 bases, and the junction held 6 bases outside the gene matches. In DNA form, the CDR3 reads TGTGCCAGCAGTTTATCAAGGACTAGCGGGATTAGCTCCTACGAGCAGTACTTC. Protein: CASSLSRTSGISSYEQYF.

This clonotype was picked up many times. The chain uses TRBV28 and TRBJ2-7; D is possibly TRBD1 (6 bases). V lost 7 bases to trimming and J lost 1 base, with 14 bases between them. CDR3 size: 14 residues. The germline CDR1 and CDR2 sequences are MDHEN and SYDVKM. The CDR3 DNA is TGTGCCAGCAAAACAGGGATAGGATCCTACGAGCAGTACTTC. It translates to CASKTGIGSYEQYF.

This clonotype was recorded many times. J is TRBJ2-7 and V is TRBV18, with D unresolved. The CDR3 loop spans 14 amino acids. Deletions cut 5 bases from V and 5 bases from J, with 16 bases between. From germline, CDR1 is KGHSH and CDR2 LQKENI. The CDR3 bases are TGTGCCAGCTCATCGAGGAACAGCGCCGACGAGCAGTACTTC. Translation gives CASSSRNSADEQYF.